Listed below are T cell receptor beta chains from one sample, sequenced in a study of T cell repertoires in cytomegalovirus infection. TCRdb re-derived calls from the reads in MiXCR, one entry per CDR3 protein. The repertoire holds just under 300,000 distinct CDR3 sequences, with 9.6% as singletons. Sequencing used PBMCs. The receptors were sampled from a human donor in good health (CMV status not recorded). Some clones in this sample may be carry-over from other donors' samples. Each CDR3 is given with its conserved first and last residue. Fields, in order: clone size, V gene, CDR3 length, D gene, J gene, CDR3 protein, CDR3 DNA. The D gene is left open where the match is weak. For some rows the clone size is stated as once, few or many, or as a class when expanded; others skip it.

size: many
V: TRBV10-3
length: 14
D: .
J: TRBJ1-1
CDR3: CASRATGGDPEAFF
DNA: TGTGCCAGCCGGGCGACGGGGGGGGACCCTGAAGCTTTCTTT

size: few
V: TRBV29-1
length: 13
D: TRBD1
J: TRBJ1-3
CDR3: CSVPDRTGNTIYF
DNA: TGCAGCGTACCGGACAGGACTGGAAACACCATATATTTT

size: .
V: TRBV20-1
length: 15
D: .
J: TRBJ1-6
CDR3: CSATPLGGHNSPLHF
DNA: TGCAGTGCGACACCCTTGGGGGGGCATAATTCACCCCTCCACTTT

size: many
V: TRBV6-4
length: 14
D: .
J: TRBJ1-1
CDR3: CASSRDETGTEAFF
DNA: TGTGCCAGCAGCCGGGACGAAACGGGCACTGAAGCTTTCTTT

size: .
V: TRBV18
length: 12
D: .
J: TRBJ2-7
CDR3: CASSPSLYEQYF
DNA: TGTGCCAGCTCCCCCTCCCTATACGAGCAGTACTTC

size: many
V: TRBV19
length: 15
D: TRBD1
J: TRBJ1-2
CDR3: CASSSPSGTASLHTF
DNA: TGTGCCAGTAGTTCCCCATCCGGGACAGCGTCGCTTCACACCTTC

size: many
V: TRBV4-1
length: 19
D: TRBD2
J: TRBJ2-1
CDR3: CASRFSTSGGSSSYNEQFF
DNA: TGCGCCAGCAGGTTCTCGACTAGCGGGGGGTCGAGCTCCTACAATGAGCAGTTCTTC

size: many
V: TRBV19
length: 16
D: .
J: TRBJ2-5
CDR3: CASSSRLGDWQETQYF
DNA: TGTGCCAGTAGTTCCCGCCTTGGGGACTGGCAAGAGACCCAGTACTTC

size: once
V: TRBV7-3
length: 15
D: TRBD1
J: TRBJ2-1
CDR3: CASSLDRESYNEQFF
DNA: TGTGCCAGCAGCTTGGACAGGGAATCCTACAATGAGCAGTTCTTC

size: many
V: TRBV29-1
length: 14
D: .
J: TRBJ2-7
CDR3: CSVGLWGEGHEQYF
DNA: TGCAGCGTTGGCCTCTGGGGTGAGGGCCACGAGCAGTACTTC

size: .
V: TRBV19
length: 14
D: .
J: TRBJ2-4
CDR3: CASLQRGEKNIQYF
DNA: TGTGCCAGTCTCCAACGGGGCGAAAAAAACATTCAGTACTTC

size: many
V: TRBV4-1
length: 17
D: TRBD1
J: TRBJ2-1
CDR3: CASSQLGQEIVNERQFF
DNA: TGCGCCAGCAGCCAACTCGGACAGGAAATCGTCAATGAGCGGCAGTTCTTC

size: many
V: TRBV5-8
length: 13
D: .
J: TRBJ2-3
CDR3: CASSFGRTDTQYF
DNA: TGTGCCAGCAGCTTCGGGCGCACAGATACGCAGTATTTT

size: many
V: TRBV20-1
length: 15
D: .
J: TRBJ1-4
CDR3: CSARVRGRVNEKLFF
DNA: TGCAGTGCTAGAGTCCGAGGCAGGGTTAATGAAAAACTGTTTTTT

size: few
V: TRBV4-1
length: 17
D: TRBD1
J: TRBJ2-2
CDR3: CASSQKDRGFLIGELFF
DNA: TGCGCCAGCAGCCAAAAAGACAGGGGTTTTCTGATCGGGGAGCTGTTTTTT

size: many
V: TRBV28
length: 13
D: .
J: TRBJ1-1
CDR3: CASTSGQNTEAFF
DNA: TGTGCCAGCACCTCGGGACAGAACACTGAAGCTTTCTTT

size: .
V: TRBV19
length: 15
D: TRBD1
J: TRBJ1-5
CDR3: CASNQPGTGGAPQHF
DNA: TGTGCCAGTAACCAACCCGGGACAGGGGGTGCGCCCCAGCATTTT

size: .
V: TRBV9
length: 15
D: .
J: TRBJ2-5
CDR3: CASSVTPGEHETQYF
DNA: TGTGCCAGCAGCGTAACGCCAGGGGAGCATGAGACCCAGTACTTC

size: many
V: TRBV7-2
length: 15
D: TRBD2
J: TRBJ2-3
CDR3: CASSSQVGGSDTQYF
DNA: TGTGCCAGCAGCTCACAGGTGGGGGGGTCAGATACGCAGTATTTT

size: medium-sized
V: TRBV28
length: 11
D: .
J: TRBJ2-3
CDR3: CASSLADTQYF
DNA: TGTGCCAGCAGCTTAGCAGATACGCAGTATTTT

size: many
V: TRBV20-1
length: 16
D: TRBD2
J: TRBJ2-3
CDR3: CSARDVRAGGQDTQYF
DNA: TGCAGTGCTAGAGACGTCCGAGCGGGGGGGCAGGATACGCAGTATTTT

size: many
V: TRBV28
length: 13
D: .
J: TRBJ1-5
CDR3: CASSVQFNQPQHF
DNA: TGTGCCAGCAGTGTACAGTTCAATCAGCCCCAGCATTTT

size: many
V: TRBV7-2
length: 14
D: TRBD1
J: TRBJ2-7
CDR3: CASSFDRGQGEQYF
DNA: TGTGCCAGCAGTTTCGACAGGGGGCAGGGCGAGCAGTACTTC

size: few
V: TRBV5-1
length: 14
D: .
J: TRBJ2-1
CDR3: CASRFGGTGNEQFF
DNA: TGCGCCAGCAGGTTCGGGGGTACGGGCAATGAGCAGTTCTTC

size: many
V: TRBV12-3/TRBV12-4
length: 12
D: .
J: TRBJ1-2
CDR3: CASSSQPRGYTF
DNA: TGTGCCAGCAGTTCTCAACCGAGGGGCTACACCTTC

size: few
V: TRBV14
length: 11
D: .
J: TRBJ2-3
CDR3: CASSWDNTQYF
DNA: TGTGCCAGCAGCTGGGACAATACGCAGTATTTT

size: many
V: TRBV10-3
length: 12
D: .
J: TRBJ2-1
CDR3: CAIRGQADEQFF
DNA: TGTGCCATCAGGGGACAAGCGGATGAGCAGTTCTTC

size: many
V: TRBV12-3/TRBV12-4
length: 14
D: .
J: TRBJ2-5
CDR3: CASTRGAWGETQYF
DNA: TGTGCCAGCACCCGGGGGGCCTGGGGAGAGACCCAGTACTTC

size: many
V: TRBV28
length: 14
D: TRBD1
J: TRBJ1-1
CDR3: CASTAPGQRNEAFF
DNA: TGTGCCAGCACTGCCCCGGGACAGAGGAATGAAGCTTTCTTT

size: many
V: TRBV6-5
length: 14
D: TRBD1
J: TRBJ2-2
CDR3: CASAFTGGTGELFF
DNA: TGTGCCAGCGCTTTCACAGGGGGCACCGGGGAGCTGTTTTTT

size: many
V: TRBV20-1
length: 16
D: .
J: TRBJ1-1
CDR3: CSARSRSGITSTEAFF
DNA: TGCAGTGCTAGATCTCGGTCGGGAATAACCTCCACTGAAGCTTTCTTT

size: many
V: TRBV20-1
length: 15
D: .
J: TRBJ2-3
CDR3: CSAPAAGLITDTQYF
DNA: TGCAGTGCTCCTGCGGCAGGTCTGATCACAGATACGCAGTATTTT

size: many
V: TRBV29-1
length: 13
D: .
J: TRBJ1-2
CDR3: CSVEDPGYDRYTF
DNA: TGCAGCGTTGAAGATCCGGGCTACGATCGCTACACCTTC

size: few
V: TRBV7-9
length: 15
D: TRBD1
J: TRBJ1-1
CDR3: CASSSWTGKDTEAFF
DNA: TGTGCCAGCAGCTCTTGGACAGGGAAAGACACTGAAGCTTTCTTT

size: once
V: TRBV19
length: 14
D: .
J: TRBJ2-5
CDR3: CASSMWGIEKTQYF
DNA: TGTGCCAGTAGTATGTGGGGGATTGAAAAGACCCAGTACTTC

size: few
V: TRBV7-9
length: 15
D: .
J: TRBJ2-3
CDR3: CASSLDGGLPDTQYF
DNA: TGTGCCAGCAGCTTAGATGGGGGCCTCCCAGATACGCAGTATTTT

size: many
V: TRBV25-1
length: 14
D: TRBD1
J: TRBJ2-7
CDR3: CASIPRTGVYEQYF
DNA: TGTGCCAGCATTCCTAGGACAGGGGTCTACGAGCAGTACTTC

size: many
V: TRBV12-3/TRBV12-4
length: 16
D: TRBD1
J: TRBJ1-5
CDR3: CASEDRGEGRNQPQHF
DNA: TGTGCCAGCGAGGACAGGGGGGAAGGACGCAATCAGCCCCAGCATTTT

size: many
V: TRBV25-1
length: 15
D: TRBD1
J: TRBJ1-4
CDR3: CASIATGMGNEKLFF
DNA: TGTGCCAGCATAGCGACAGGGATGGGGAATGAAAAACTGTTTTTT

size: many
V: TRBV6-2/TRBV6-3
length: 18
D: .
J: TRBJ2-6
CDR3: CASSYVRVSSSGANVLTF
DNA: TGTGCCAGCAGTTACGTCCGGGTTTCCAGCTCTGGGGCCAACGTCCTGACTTTC

size: few
V: TRBV25-1
length: 16
D: .
J: TRBJ2-7
CDR3: CASSESSIWPPYEQYF
DNA: TGTGCCAGCAGTGAATCGTCAATTTGGCCACCCTACGAGCAGTACTTC

size: few
V: TRBV20-1
length: 14
D: .
J: TRBJ1-2
CDR3: CSARDSTANYGYTF
DNA: TGCAGTGCTAGGGACAGTACTGCTAACTATGGCTACACCTTC

size: many
V: TRBV5-1
length: 15
D: TRBD2
J: TRBJ2-5
CDR3: CASGLAGGNQETQYF
DNA: TGCGCCAGTGGACTAGCGGGGGGAAACCAAGAGACCCAGTACTTC

size: many
V: TRBV19
length: 15
D: .
J: TRBJ1-5
CDR3: CATRGTADSNQPQHF
DNA: TGTGCCACTCGAGGGACGGCGGATAGCAATCAGCCCCAGCATTTT

size: .
V: TRBV2
length: 13
D: .
J: TRBJ1-5
CDR3: CASCEDVNQPQHF
DNA: TGTGCCAGCTGTGAGGATGTCAATCAGCCCCAGCATTTT

size: many
V: TRBV29-1
length: 13
D: .
J: TRBJ2-3
CDR3: CSVSGRLTDTQYF
DNA: TGCAGCGTCTCAGGCCGTCTCACAGATACGCAGTATTTT

size: many
V: TRBV7-2
length: 15
D: TRBD1
J: TRBJ1-4
CDR3: CASSSRTGSPEKLFF
DNA: TGTGCCAGCAGCTCAAGGACAGGAAGCCCTGAAAAACTGTTTTTT

size: many
V: TRBV7-9
length: 13
D: .
J: TRBJ1-2
CDR3: CASERGSNYGYTF
DNA: TGTGCCAGCGAGAGGGGGAGTAACTATGGCTACACCTTC

size: many
V: TRBV10-2
length: 14
D: .
J: TRBJ1-3
CDR3: CASRDQKAGNTIYF
DNA: TGCGCCAGCAGAGACCAGAAAGCTGGAAACACCATATATTTT

size: .
V: TRBV28
length: 16
D: TRBD1
J: TRBJ1-1
CDR3: CASSSGQGVGDTEAFF
DNA: TGTGCCAGCAGTTCGGGACAGGGGGTCGGGGACACTGAAGCTTTCTTT